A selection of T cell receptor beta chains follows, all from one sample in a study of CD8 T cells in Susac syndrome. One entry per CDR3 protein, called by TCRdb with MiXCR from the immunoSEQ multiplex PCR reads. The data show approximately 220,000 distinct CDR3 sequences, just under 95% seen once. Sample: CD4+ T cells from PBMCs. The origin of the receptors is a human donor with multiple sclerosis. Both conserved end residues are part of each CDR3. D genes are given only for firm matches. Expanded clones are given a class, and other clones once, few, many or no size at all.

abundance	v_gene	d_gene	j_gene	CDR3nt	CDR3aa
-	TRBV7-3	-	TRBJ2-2	TGTGCCAGCAGCTCGACAGTTAACACCGGGGAGCTGTTTTTT	CASSSTVNTGELFF
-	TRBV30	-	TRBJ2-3	TGTGCCTGGGGGGCAGGGAGAGATACGCAGTATTTT	CAWGAGRDTQYF
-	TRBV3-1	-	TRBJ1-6	TGTGCCAGCTCTCCGGGGCCAGGGAATTCACCCCTCCACTTT	CASSPGPGNSPLHF
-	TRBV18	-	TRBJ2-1	TGTGCCAGCTCTGCTGCTAGTACCTACAATGAGCAGTTCTTC	CASSAASTYNEQFF
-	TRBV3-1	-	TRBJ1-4	TGTGCCAGCAGCCTTACGTTCAACAGCCCGAATGAAAAACTGTTTTTT	CASSLTFNSPNEKLFF
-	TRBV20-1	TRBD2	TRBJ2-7	TGCAGTGCTAGGCTAGCGGGCTCCTACGAGCAGTACTTC	CSARLAGSYEQYF
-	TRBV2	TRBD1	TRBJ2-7	TGTGCCATCGGACAGGGCCACGAGCAGTACTTC	CAIGQGHEQYF
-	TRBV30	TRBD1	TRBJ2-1	TGTGCCTGGAGTGTACAGGGGGAAGGGGTCTTC	CAWSVQGEGVF
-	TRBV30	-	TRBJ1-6	TGTGCCTGGAGGGCGGGGGATAATTCACCCCTCCACTTT	CAWRAGDNSPLHF
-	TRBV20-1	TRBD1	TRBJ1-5	TGCAGTGCTAGACCTCGACGGGGACAGATCAATCAGCCCCAGCATTTT	CSARPRRGQINQPQHF
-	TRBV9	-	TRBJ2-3	TGTGCCAGCAGCGTGGGGGGGCCATTAGATACGCAGTATTTT	CASSVGGPLDTQYF
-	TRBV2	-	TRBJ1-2	TGTGCCAGCAGTGTGGCGGCCTATGGCTACACCTTC	CASSVAAYGYTF
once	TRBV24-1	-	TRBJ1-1	TGTGCCGCACCTGAAGCTTTCTTT	CAAPEAFF
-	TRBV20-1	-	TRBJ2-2	TGCAGTGCTAGAGAAAAGGGACGTTCGAACACCGGGGAGCTGTTTTTT	CSAREKGRSNTGELFF
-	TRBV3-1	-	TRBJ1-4	TGTGCCAGCAGCCAAGTTTCGGGGGGAGTAGGTGAAAAACTGTTTTTT	CASSQVSGGVGEKLFF
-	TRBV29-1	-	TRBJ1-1	TGCAGCGTTATAGGGGCTTCGAACACTGAAGCTTTCTTT	CSVIGASNTEAFF